This T cell receptor beta chain stems from a study of T cell responses to AZD1222 COVID-19 vaccine (dated by TCRdb to the early 2020s). About the full investigation: A total of 233 trial participants underwent TCR sequencing, of whom 207 received two doses of AZD1222 and some 25 received two doses of the MenACWY control vaccine. Trial participants were enrolled into age subgroups of 18-55, 56-69 and 70-plus years, which contained approximately 150, 28 and 58 TCR-sequenced participants, respectively.

The label giving this sample's time point can be read as: about 28 days (+/-7) after the second vaccine dose. Because spike-specific TCR depth and breadth did not differ between the two schedules, AZD1222 recipients who got a second dose at roughly 4 weeks were pooled with those who got a second dose at roughly 12 weeks. The vaccinee samples were drawn from two UK trials, COV001 and COV002, one of which was a single-blind randomized controlled phase 2/3 trial testing AZD1222 (ChAdOx1 nCoV-19) in healthy adults. Trial participant PBMC samples were collected at day 0 and day 28 after the second dose for TCRbeta chain sequencing. The study at large found these results: The 56-69-year group was small, and its depth increase did not reach significance, likely because of low power. The vaccine-associated CD4 TCRs covered the entire spike protein, and the dominant responses fell in regions 160-218 and 743-854. Because no samples from the day 14 peak response were available, repertoires could be characterized only after the peak T cell response. Participants were mostly white British and included more females than males, and it was suggested by the authors that clonal diversity may have been underestimated. Reportedly, almost half of the unique spike-specific TCRs recognized epitopes lying outside the regions that are mutated in the B.1.351 and B.1.1.7 variants. Only six or seven AZD1222 recipients were SARS-CoV-2 seropositive at baseline, limiting conclusions about previously exposed vaccinees. After two AZD1222 doses, spike-specific TCR breadth and depth were significantly higher than at day 0 and than in MenACWY recipients.

There are 12 amino acids in the CDR3, from cysteine to phenylalanine inclusive. The retained sequence is limited to the CDR3, 36 bases, with the frame set at the first base. The germline V gene gives CDR1 as MNHEY and CDR2 as SVGAGI. The V and J ends are trimmed by 6 bases and 4 bases, leaving 9 bases between them. The CDR3 regions of human TCRbeta chains were subjected to immunosequencing. The study's own analysis went as follows. TCRs in the repertoires were compared against a reference library of SARS-CoV-2-specific TCRs that had been generated with the MIRA antigen-specificity platform. Breadth was defined as the fraction of unique TCRs that were SARS-CoV-2-associated. Depth was defined as the fraction of total T cells that were SARS-CoV-2-associated. Each spike-specific TCR was assigned to its reactive spike region and to a CD4 or CD8 class using the MIRA data. Log10-transformed breadth and depth values were compared by one-way ANOVA with Sidak's multiple comparisons tests. The immuneACCESS repertoire file appears here via TCRdb, limited to in-frame rearrangements. These files lack a portion of the clones; in checked studies, under half of the deficit traces to unresolved V genes, and the cause of the others is not known. The V and J calls and the clone size are those of that table, but D and trimming were determined from the DNA. For this sample there are tens of thousands of clones; around 83% appear just once. The top ten constitute 5.6% of the sample.

Concerning this clone itself: This receptor's antigen is unknown. The record has no base qualities; no much larger clone is one base away.

Specimen: peripheral blood, collected 28 days after the second AZD1222 dose. The sequence was collected from an adult who received the AZD1222 COVID-19 vaccine. Recombination joined TRBV6-5 with TRBJ1-1, with the D gene call left open. The CDR3 region reads CASRWVGTEAFF. In nucleotide form, the sequence is TGTGCCAGCAGGTGGGTTGGCACTGAAGCTTTCTTT.